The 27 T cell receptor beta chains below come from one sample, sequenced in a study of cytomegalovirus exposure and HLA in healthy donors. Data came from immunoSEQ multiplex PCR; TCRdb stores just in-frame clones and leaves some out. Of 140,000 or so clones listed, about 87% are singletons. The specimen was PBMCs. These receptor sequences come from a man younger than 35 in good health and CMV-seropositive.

The CDR3 protein is CASSITGSEAFF. CDR3 in DNA: TGTGCCAGCAGTATAACAGGGAGTGAAGCTTTCTTT. The chain couples TRBV27 to TRBJ1-1, with D perhaps TRBD1 (6 bases). The germline CDR1 and CDR2 sequences are MNHEY and SMNVEV (reference sequence). V dropped 5 bases and J dropped 7 bases, with 11 bases sitting between them. The CDR3 sequence is 12 residues long.

The CDR3 region is CASRSLGAGTYEQYF. CDR3 coding DNA: TGTGCCAGCAGATCCCTAGGGGCGGGGACCTACGAGCAGTACTTC. The chain uses TRBV6-5 and TRBJ2-7; tentative D call: TRBD2 (6 bases). CDR3 length: 15 residues. With 6 bases removed from V and 2 bases from J, the gap between germline ends came to 17 bases. Germline CDR1 is MNHEY and CDR2 is SVGAGI.

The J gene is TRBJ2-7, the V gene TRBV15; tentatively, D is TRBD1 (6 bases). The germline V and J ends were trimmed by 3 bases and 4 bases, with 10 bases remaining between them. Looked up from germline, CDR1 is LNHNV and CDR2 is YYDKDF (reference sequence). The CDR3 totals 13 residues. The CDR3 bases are TGTGCCACCAGCAGGGACAGAGGATACGAGCAGTACTTC. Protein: CATSRDRGYEQYF.

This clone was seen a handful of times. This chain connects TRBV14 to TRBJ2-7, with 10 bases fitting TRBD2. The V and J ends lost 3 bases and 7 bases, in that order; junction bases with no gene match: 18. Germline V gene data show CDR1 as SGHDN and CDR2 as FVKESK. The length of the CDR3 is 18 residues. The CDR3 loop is CASSHNGRGGLAFREQYF. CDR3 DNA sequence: TGTGCCAGCAGCCATAACGGAAGAGGGGGACTAGCGTTTAGGGAGCAGTACTTC.

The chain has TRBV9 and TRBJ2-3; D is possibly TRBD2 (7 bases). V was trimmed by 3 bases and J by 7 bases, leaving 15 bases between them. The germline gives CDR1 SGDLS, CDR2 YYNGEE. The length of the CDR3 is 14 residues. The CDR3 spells CASSDAGAVNTQYF. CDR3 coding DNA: TGTGCCAGCAGCGACGCGGGGGCGGTGAATACGCAGTATTTT. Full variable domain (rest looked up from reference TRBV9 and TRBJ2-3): DSGVTQTPKHLITATGQRVTLRCSPRSGDLSVYWYQQSLDQGLQFLIQYYNGEERAKGNILERFSAQQFPDLHSELNLSSLELGDSALYFCASSDAGAVNTQYFGPGTRLTVL.

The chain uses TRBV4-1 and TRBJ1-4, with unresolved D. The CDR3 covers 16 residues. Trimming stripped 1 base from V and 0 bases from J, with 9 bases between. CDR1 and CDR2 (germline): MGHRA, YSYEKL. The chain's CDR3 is CASSQAPDSTNEKLFF. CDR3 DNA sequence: TGCGCCAGCAGCCAAGCTCCAGATTCAACTAATGAAAAACTGTTTTTT.

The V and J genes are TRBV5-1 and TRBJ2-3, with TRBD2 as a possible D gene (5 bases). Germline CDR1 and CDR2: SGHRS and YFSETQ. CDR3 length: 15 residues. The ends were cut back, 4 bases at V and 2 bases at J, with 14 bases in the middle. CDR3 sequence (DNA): TGCGCCAGCAGCCCCCGGGGAGCGGACACAGATACGCAGTATTTT. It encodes CASSPRGADTDTQYF.

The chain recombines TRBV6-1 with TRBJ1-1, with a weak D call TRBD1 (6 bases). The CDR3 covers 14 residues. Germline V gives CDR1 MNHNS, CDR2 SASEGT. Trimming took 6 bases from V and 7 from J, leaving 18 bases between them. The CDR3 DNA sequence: TGTGCCAGCAGGGGTGGGGGCGCTTCGCTTGAAGCTTTCTTT. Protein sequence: CASRGGGASLEAFF.

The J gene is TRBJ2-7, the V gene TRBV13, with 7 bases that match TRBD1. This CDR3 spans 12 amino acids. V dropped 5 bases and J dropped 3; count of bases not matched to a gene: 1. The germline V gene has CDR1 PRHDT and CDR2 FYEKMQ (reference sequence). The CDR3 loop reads CASSRDSYEQYF. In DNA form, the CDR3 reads TGTGCCAGCAGCCGGGACAGCTACGAGCAGTACTTC.

The CDR3 reads CASSEGQGKGYTF. CDR3 nucleotide sequence: TGTGCCAGCAGTGAGGGACAGGGTAAAGGCTACACCTTC. This chain joins TRBV25-1 and TRBJ1-2; 9 positions agree with TRBD1. CDR3 size: 13 residues. Germline CDR1 MGHDK, CDR2 SYGVNS. The J segment lost 8 bases and the V segment lost 3 bases, leaving 4 bases of the junction unmatched.

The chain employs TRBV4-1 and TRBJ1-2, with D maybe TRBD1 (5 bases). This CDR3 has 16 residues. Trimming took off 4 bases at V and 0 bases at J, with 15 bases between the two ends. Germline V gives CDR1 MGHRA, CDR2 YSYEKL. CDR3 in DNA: TGCGCCAGCAGCCTAGGCAGGGTCGAAGCTAACTATGGCTACACCTTC. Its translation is CASSLGRVEANYGYTF.

CDR3: CASSLTSVGTEAFF. DNA of the CDR3: TGCGCCAGCAGCTTGACGAGTGTCGGCACTGAAGCTTTCTTT. The J gene is TRBJ1-1, the V gene TRBV5-1; D is undetermined. Trimming shortened V by 1 base and J by 4 bases, and 11 bases separated the two germline ends. Germline V gene sequence: CDR1 SGHRS, CDR2 YFSETQ. The CDR3 spans 14 residues.

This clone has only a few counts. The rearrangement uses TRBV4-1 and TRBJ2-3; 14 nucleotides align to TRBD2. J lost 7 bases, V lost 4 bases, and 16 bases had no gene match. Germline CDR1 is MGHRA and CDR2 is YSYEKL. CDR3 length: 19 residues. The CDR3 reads CASSRNLGTSGSRVNTQYF. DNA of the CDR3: TGCGCCAGCAGCCGAAACCTCGGGACTAGCGGGAGTAGGGTGAATACGCAGTATTTT.

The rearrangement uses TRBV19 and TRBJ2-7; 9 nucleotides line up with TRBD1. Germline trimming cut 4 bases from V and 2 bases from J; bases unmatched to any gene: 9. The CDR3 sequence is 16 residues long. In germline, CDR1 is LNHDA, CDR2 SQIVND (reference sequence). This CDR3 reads CASSTNGGQGTYEQYF. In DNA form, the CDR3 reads TGTGCCAGTAGTACAAACGGTGGACAGGGGACCTACGAGCAGTACTTC.

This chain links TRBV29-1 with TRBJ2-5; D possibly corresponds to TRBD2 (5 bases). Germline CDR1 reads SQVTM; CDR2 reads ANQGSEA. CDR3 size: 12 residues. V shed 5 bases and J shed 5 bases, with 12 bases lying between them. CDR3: CSVSRDAETQYF. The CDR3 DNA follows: TGCAGCGTTAGCCGGGATGCGGAGACCCAGTACTTC.

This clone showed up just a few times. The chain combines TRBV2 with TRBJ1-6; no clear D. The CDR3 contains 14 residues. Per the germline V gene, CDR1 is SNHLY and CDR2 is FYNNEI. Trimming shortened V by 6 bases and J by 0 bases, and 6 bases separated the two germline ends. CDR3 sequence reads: CASSTSSYNSPLHF. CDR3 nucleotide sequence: TGTGCCAGCAGCACCAGCTCCTATAATTCACCCCTCCACTTT.

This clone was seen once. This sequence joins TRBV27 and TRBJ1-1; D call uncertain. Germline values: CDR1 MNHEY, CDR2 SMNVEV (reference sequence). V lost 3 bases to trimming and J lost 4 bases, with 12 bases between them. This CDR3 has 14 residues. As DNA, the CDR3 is TGTGCCAGCAGTTTCGGAGGCGGGGTCACTGAAGCTTTCTTT. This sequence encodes CASSFGGGVTEAFF.

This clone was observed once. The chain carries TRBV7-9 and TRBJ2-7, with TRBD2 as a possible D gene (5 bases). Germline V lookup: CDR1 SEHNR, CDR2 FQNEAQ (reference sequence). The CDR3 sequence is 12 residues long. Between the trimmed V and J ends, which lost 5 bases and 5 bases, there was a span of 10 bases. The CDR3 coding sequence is TGTGCCAGCAGCCGGGGTTATCACGAGCAGTACTTC. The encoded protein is CASSRGYHEQYF.

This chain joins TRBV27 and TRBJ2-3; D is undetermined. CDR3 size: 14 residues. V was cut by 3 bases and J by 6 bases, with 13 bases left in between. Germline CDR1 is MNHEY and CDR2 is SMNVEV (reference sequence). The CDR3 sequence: CASSFLQQTDTQYF. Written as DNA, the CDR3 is TGTGCCAGCAGTTTCTTACAGCAGACGGATACGCAGTATTTT.

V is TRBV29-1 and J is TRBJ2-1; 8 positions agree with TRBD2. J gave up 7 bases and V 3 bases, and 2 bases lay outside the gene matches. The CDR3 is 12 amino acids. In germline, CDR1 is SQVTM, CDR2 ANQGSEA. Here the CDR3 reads CSVEGTRNEQFF. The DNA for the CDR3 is TGCAGCGTTGAGGGGACTAGAAATGAGCAGTTCTTC.

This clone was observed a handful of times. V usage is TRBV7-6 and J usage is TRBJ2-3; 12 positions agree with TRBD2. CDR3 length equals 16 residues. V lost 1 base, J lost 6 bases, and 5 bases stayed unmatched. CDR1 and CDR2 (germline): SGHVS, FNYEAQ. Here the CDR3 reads CASSLGLAGVMDTQYF. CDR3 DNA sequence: TGTGCCAGCAGCTTAGGACTAGCGGGAGTTATGGATACGCAGTATTTT. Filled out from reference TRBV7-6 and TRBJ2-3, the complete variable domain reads GAGVSQSPRYKVTKRGQDVALRCDPISGHVSLYWYRQALGQGPEFLTYFNYEAQQDKSGLPNDRFSAERPEGSISTLTIQRTEQRDSAMYRCASSLGLAGVMDTQYFGPGTRLTVL.

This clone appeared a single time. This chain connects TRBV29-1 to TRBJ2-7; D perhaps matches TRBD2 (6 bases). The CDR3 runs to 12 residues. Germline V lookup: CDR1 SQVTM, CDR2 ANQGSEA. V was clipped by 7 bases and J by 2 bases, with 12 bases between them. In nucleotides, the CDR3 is TGCAGCGCGGGGGAGCGGACCTACGAGCAGTACTTC. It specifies CSAGERTYEQYF.

DNA of the CDR3: TGTGCCTGGAGTGTAAGGGAGGGCTATGGCTACACCTTC. Amino acid sequence: CAWSVREGYGYTF. The chain employs TRBV30 and TRBJ1-2, with D unresolved. The CDR3 extends over 13 amino acids. Deletions cut 0 bases from V and 4 bases from J, with 9 bases between. Germline V lookup: CDR1 GTSNPN, CDR2 SVGIG (reference sequence).

The DNA for the CDR3 is TGTGCCAGCTCACCAAGTCAGACCGGGGAGCTGTTTTTT. This encodes CASSPSQTGELFF. V gene TRBV18 combines with J gene TRBJ2-2; D unresolved. This CDR3 spans 13 amino acids. The ends were cut back, 2 bases at V and 5 bases at J, with 6 bases in the middle. CDR1 and CDR2 (germline): KGHSH, LQKENI.

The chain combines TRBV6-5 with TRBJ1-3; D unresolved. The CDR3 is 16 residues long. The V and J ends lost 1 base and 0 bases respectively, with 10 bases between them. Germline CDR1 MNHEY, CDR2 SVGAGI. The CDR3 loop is CASSYYGKTSGNTIYF. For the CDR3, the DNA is TGTGCCAGCAGTTACTACGGGAAAACCTCTGGAAACACCATATATTTT.

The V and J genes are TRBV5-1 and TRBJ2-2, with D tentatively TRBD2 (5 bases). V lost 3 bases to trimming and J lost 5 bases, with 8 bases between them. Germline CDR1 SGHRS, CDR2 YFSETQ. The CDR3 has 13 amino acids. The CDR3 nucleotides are TGCGCCAGCAGCTCCCAGCGGACCGGGGAGCTGTTTTTT. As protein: CASSSQRTGELFF.

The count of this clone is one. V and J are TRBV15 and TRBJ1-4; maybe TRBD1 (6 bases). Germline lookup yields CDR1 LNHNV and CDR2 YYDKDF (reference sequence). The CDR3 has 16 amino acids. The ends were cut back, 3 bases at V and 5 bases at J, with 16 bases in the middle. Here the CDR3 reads CATSSSGGIYNEKLFF. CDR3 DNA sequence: TGTGCCACCAGCAGTAGCGGGGGCATTTACAATGAAAAACTGTTTTTT.